The 16 T cell receptor beta chains below were found in one sample sequenced in a study of shared clonotypes between healthy human individuals. CD45RO-negative, CCR7-selected cells formed the naive CD8 fraction, which excluded terminally differentiated effector memory CD45RA+ cells. The data were produced by immunoSEQ multiplex PCR, yet TCRdb's version contains in-frame clones alone and is incomplete. The table has hundreds of thousands of clones, around 96% seen once. Specimen: naive CD8+ T cells sorted from blood. The receptors come from a woman younger than 45 in good health.

The chain employs TRBV19 and TRBJ2-3, with D tentatively TRBD1 or TRBD2 (5 bases each). The ends were cut back, 5 bases at V and 1 base at J, with 13 bases in the middle. This CDR3 has 15 residues. CDR1 LNHDA and CDR2 SQIVND come from the germline V gene (reference sequence). DNA for the CDR3: TGTGCCAGTAGTTGGGGACCGACAGGCACAGATACGCAGTATTTT. Translation gives CASSWGPTGTDTQYF.

The genes are TRBV9 and TRBJ2-3; 13 bases are a match to TRBD2. V shed 4 bases, J shed 0 bases, and the junction held 11 bases outside the gene matches. The CDR3 consists of 19 residues. Germline CDR1 is SGDLS and CDR2 is YYNGEE. CDR3 protein: CASSPSRTSGGASTDTQYF. The CDR3 DNA reads as TGTGCCAGCAGCCCAAGTAGGACTAGCGGGGGAGCTAGCACAGATACGCAGTATTTT.

This clone was recorded once. The rearrangement joins TRBV29-1 to TRBJ1-1; D unclear. Trimming cost V 6 bases and J 3 bases, with 17 bases left between them. The CDR3 totals 14 residues. Germline V gene lookup returns CDR1 SQVTM and CDR2 ANQGSEA. The CDR3 protein is CSVRAGRRDTEAFF. The CDR3 DNA sequence: TGCAGCGTCCGGGCCGGGCGACGGGACACTGAAGCTTTCTTT.

The V gene is TRBV5-1, the J gene TRBJ2-7; 8 bases map to TRBD1. V lost 5 bases, J lost 3 bases, and 10 bases stayed unmatched. The length of the CDR3 is 15 residues. CDR1 is SGHRS, CDR2 YFSETQ, per germline. The CDR3 loop reads CASRQRQGLSYEQYF. The CDR3 nucleotides read TGCGCCAGCAGACAAAGACAGGGGTTAAGCTACGAGCAGTACTTC.

The chain carries TRBV5-1 and TRBJ2-7, with a weak D call TRBD1 (5 bases). The CDR3 is 14 amino acids. CDR1 and CDR2 from the germline V gene are SGHRS and YFSETQ. V was clipped by 1 base and J by 3 bases, with 11 bases between them. The CDR3 reads CASSLWQGYYEQYF. CDR3 coding DNA: TGCGCCAGCAGCTTGTGGCAGGGTTACTACGAGCAGTACTTC. The variable domain in full, with the rest retrieved from reference TRBV5-1 and TRBJ2-7, is KAGVTQTPRYLIKTRGQQVTLSCSPISGHRSVSWYQQTPGQGLQFLFEYFSETQRNKGNFPGRFSGRQFSNSRSEMNVSTLELGDSALYLCASSLWQGYYEQYFGPGTRLTVT.

CDR3 amino acids: CASSPRTGGDQETQYF. CDR3 nucleotide sequence: TGTGCCAGCAGTCCCCGGACAGGGGGGGACCAAGAGACCCAGTACTTC. The chain is built from TRBV28 and TRBJ2-5; 10 bases are a match to TRBD1. The CDR3 consists of 16 residues. Germline V gene lookup returns CDR1 MDHEN and CDR2 SYDVKM. V dropped 5 bases and J dropped 0; count of bases not matched to a gene: 6.

The CDR3 region is CASSPSGATNEKLFF. The CDR3 DNA follows: TGTGCCAGCAGTCCCTCAGGGGCCACTAATGAAAAACTGTTTTTT. The rearrangement uses TRBV28 and TRBJ1-4, with D possibly matching TRBD1 (6 bases). The CDR3 runs 15 residues. Germline V gives CDR1 MDHEN, CDR2 SYDVKM. V was shortened by 5 bases and J by 2 bases, with 12 bases between the two germline ends.

This chain uses TRBV2 with TRBJ1-1; 7 bases align to TRBD1. Germline CDR1 SNHLY, CDR2 FYNNEI. V shed 7 bases, J shed 5 bases, and the junction held 4 bases outside the gene matches. The CDR3 contains 12 residues. The CDR3 nucleotides read TGTGCCAGCACAGGGGGAGGGACTGAAGCTTTCTTT. It encodes CASTGGGTEAFF.

The chain couples TRBV7-8 to TRBJ2-7; TRBD2 agrees at 8 bases. The V gene's germline CDR1 is SGHVS and CDR2 FQNEAQ. V lost 5 bases and J lost 2; bases outside the gene matches: 5. CDR3 size: 14 residues. The DNA for the CDR3 is TGTGCCAGCAGCCCGGGGGGGGAAGCCTACGAGCAGTACTTC. This sequence encodes CASSPGGEAYEQYF.

This chain joins TRBV2 and TRBJ2-7; 9 nucleotides line up with TRBD1. The CDR3 covers 14 residues. The V gene's germline CDR1 is SNHLY and CDR2 FYNNEI. The trim removed 8 bases at V and 5 bases at J, leaving 10 bases unmatched. Written as DNA, the CDR3 is TGTGCCAGCGAAGCCGGGACAGGGAAGAACGAGCAGTACTTC. Translating gives CASEAGTGKNEQYF.

The chain uses TRBV2 and TRBJ1-5; 9 positions agree with TRBD1. CDR1 and CDR2 (germline): SNHLY, FYNNEI. Unmatched junction bases numbered 7, after V lost 6 bases and J lost 7 bases. The CDR3 length is 14 residues. The DNA of the CDR3 is TGTGCCAGCAGCACAGGGGGCGGAAACCAGCCCCAGCATTTT. This encodes CASSTGGGNQPQHF.

The chain is built from TRBV5-6 and TRBJ1-1, with TRBD1 identical over 7 bases. Germline V CDR1 and CDR2: SGHDT, YYEEEE. The CDR3 runs 16 residues. Trimming took 2 bases from V and 0 from J; bases not matched to a gene: 7. The CDR3 protein is CASSLFPDRMNTEAFF. The CDR3 region has the DNA TGTGCCAGCAGCTTATTCCCGGACAGGATGAACACTGAAGCTTTCTTT. Complete variable domain (other parts from reference TRBV5-6 and TRBJ1-1): DAGVTQSPTHLIKTRGQQVTLRCSPKSGHDTVSWYQQALGQGPQFIFQYYEEEERQRGNFPDRFSGHQFPNYSSELNVNALLLGDSALYLCASSLFPDRMNTEAFFGQGTRLTVV.

The genes are TRBV9 and TRBJ1-4, with D hard to call. The germline CDR1 and CDR2 sequences are SGDLS and YYNGEE. This CDR3 has 15 residues. V shed 0 bases and J shed 8 bases, with 14 bases lying between them. The DNA of the CDR3 is TGTGCCAGCAGCGTAGCGGGCAGGTCCGTAGAAAAACTGTTTTTT. The encoded protein is CASSVAGRSVEKLFF.

The chain is built from TRBV4-1 and TRBJ2-1, with 11 bases identical to TRBD2. The V gene end was trimmed by 3 bases and the J gene end by 4 bases; junction bases not matched to a gene: 5. The CDR3 has 16 amino acids. Germline CDR1 MGHRA, CDR2 YSYEKL. CDR3 residues: CASSHKGLAEYNEQFF. The CDR3 region has the DNA TGCGCCAGCAGCCATAAGGGACTAGCGGAGTACAATGAGCAGTTCTTC.

V is TRBV14 and J is TRBJ2-7; 10 positions match TRBD1. Germline values: CDR1 SGHDN, CDR2 FVKESK. CDR3 size: 17 residues. The ends lost 4 bases at V and 4 bases at J; junction bases unmatched: 13. The CDR3, as DNA: TGTGCCAGCAGCCCCCCCCGACGGACAGGGGGTAGGTACGAGCAGTACTTC. Protein product: CASSPPRRTGGRYEQYF.

This chain connects TRBV4-1 to TRBJ1-1, with TRBD1 matching 7 bases. J was trimmed by 1 base and V by 4 bases; bases with no gene match: 6. Germline-derived CDR1 and CDR2 are MGHRA and YSYEKL. The CDR3 extends over 15 amino acids. The CDR3 region has the DNA TGCGCCAGCAGCCCCAGGGGGGGGGCGAACACTGAAGCTTTCTTT. Its protein is CASSPRGGANTEAFF.